The 21 T cell receptor beta chains reported below all come from one sample, sequenced in a study of TIL therapy for anti-PD-1-resistant metastatic lung cancer (dated by TCRdb to the early 2020s). The time point label for this specimen denotes: pre-treatment sample, taken before nivolumab and TIL therapy. TCR beta CDR3 regions were amplified from genomic DNA with the immunoSEQ v3 hsTCRB kit using bias-controlled multiplex PCR. In TCRdb, the immuneACCESS table is reduced to in-frame sequences with V and J assigned. These tables do not hold every clone; where another copy was compared, an unresolved V gene accounts for under half, and the others remain unexplained. Within this sample are just under 60,000 clones, with roughly 69% of them counted one time only. Jointly, the top ten make up roughly 7% of the sample. This specimen was blood, taken at baseline. These receptors were collected from a person between 30 and 79 years old with non-small cell lung cancer.

The chain employs TRBV18 and TRBJ1-3; D unclear. Trimming removed 1 base from V and 0 bases from J, with 7 bases in between. The germline gives CDR1 KGHSH, CDR2 LQKENI. The CDR3 runs to 15 residues. The CDR3 DNA reads as TGTGCCAGCTCACCACGGCAGAGCTCTGGAAACACCATATATTTT. It encodes CASSPRQSSGNTIYF.

This clone was picked up one time. V gene TRBV7-9 combines with J gene TRBJ1-1; D ambiguous. The CDR3 sequence is 11 residues long. V gave up 0 bases and J gave up 10 bases, with 6 bases separating them. CDR1 is SEHNR and CDR2 is FQNEAQ in the germline V gene (reference sequence). CDR3 DNA sequence: TGTGCCAGCAGCTTAGCCGAGGGAGCTTTCTTT. This gives the protein CASSLAEGAFF.

This chain connects TRBV5-1 to TRBJ1-1; 8 positions match TRBD1. Trimming at V came to 0 bases and at J to 4 bases, leaving 5 bases not matched to a gene. CDR3 length: 15 residues. From germline, CDR1 is SGHRS and CDR2 YFSETQ. CDR3 residues: CASSLVTTGVTEAFF. CDR3 nucleotide sequence: TGCGCCAGCAGCTTGGTGACGACAGGGGTCACTGAAGCTTTCTTT.

The chain carries TRBV2 and TRBJ2-3; 12 bases are shared with TRBD2. Germline CDR1 reads SNHLY; CDR2 reads FYNNEI. The CDR3 is made up of 16 amino acids. The trim removed 7 bases at V and 0 bases at J, leaving 5 bases unmatched. The CDR3 is CASTRLAGASTDTQYF. DNA for the CDR3: TGTGCCAGCACACGACTAGCGGGAGCTAGCACAGATACGCAGTATTTT. The complete variable domain, with remaining parts taken from reference TRBV2 and TRBJ2-3, reads EPEVTQTPSHQVTQMGQEVILRCVPISNHLYFYWYRQILGQKVEFLVSFYNNEISEKSEIFDDQFSVERPDGSNFTLKIRSTKLEDSAMYFCASTRLAGASTDTQYFGPGTRLTVL.

This chain connects TRBV10-2 to TRBJ1-3; D is undetermined. Germline CDR1 is WSHSY and CDR2 is SAAADI. The V end was cut by 7 bases, the J end by 4 bases, with 5 bases between. The CDR3 covers 11 residues. The CDR3: CASKAGNTIYF. The CDR3 DNA is TGCGCCAGCAAGGCGGGAAACACCATATATTTT.

The CDR3 region is CASSLDRAAGDEQFF. The CDR3 DNA reads TGTGCCAGCAGCCTTGACAGGGCCGCGGGTGATGAGCAGTTCTTC. The chain is built from TRBV27 and TRBJ2-1; 7 bases are a match to TRBD1. After removal of 6 bases from V and 8 bases from J, the junction contained 13 bases not matched to a gene. From germline, CDR1 is MNHEY and CDR2 SMNVEV (reference sequence). This CDR3 spans 15 amino acids.

The table lists this clone with a count of one. This rearrangement joins TRBV11-2 to TRBJ2-2; weak D call: TRBD2 (6 bases). Looked up from germline, CDR1 is SGHAT and CDR2 is FQNNGV. V lost 7 bases and J 4 bases, leaving 13 bases between the germline ends. The CDR3 loop spans 14 amino acids. The CDR3 protein is CASTTSGGTGELFF. CDR3 coding DNA: TGTGCCAGCACCACGTCCGGGGGCACCGGGGAGCTGTTTTTT.

CDR3 protein: CAWSVRVGALLSTDTQYF. Here the CDR3 DNA reads TGTGCCTGGAGTGTACGGGTGGGGGCCTTACTAAGCACAGATACGCAGTATTTT. The V and J genes are TRBV30 and TRBJ2-3; tentative D call: TRBD1 (6 bases). V lost 0 bases and J 0 bases, leaving 19 bases between the germline ends. The germline V gene has CDR1 GTSNPN and CDR2 SVGIG (reference sequence). This CDR3 is 18 amino acids long.

This clone has only a few counts. The V and J genes are TRBV5-1 and TRBJ1-6, with 10 bases that match TRBD1. J was trimmed by 7 bases and V by 0 bases; bases with no gene match: 1. Germline values: CDR1 SGHRS, CDR2 YFSETQ. The CDR3 is made up of 15 amino acids. The CDR3, as DNA: TGCGCCAGCAGCTTGGAGACAGGGGGCAATTCACCCCTCCACTTT. This sequence encodes CASSLETGGNSPLHF.

A few counts support this clone. The V call is TRBV18, the J call TRBJ1-1, with TRBD1 as a possible D gene (5 bases). The CDR3 length is 15 residues. Between the trimmed V and J ends, which lost 3 bases and 5 bases, there was a span of 16 bases. The germline gives CDR1 KGHSH, CDR2 LQKENI. The CDR3 loop reads CASSPDTGGGTEAFF. The DNA for the CDR3 is TGTGCCAGCTCACCGGACACGGGGGGAGGGACTGAAGCTTTCTTT.

CDR3 bases: TGTGCCAGCAGTTTATCCCTCGGGACACGGACGCAAGAGACCCAGTACTTC. Translated, it gives CASSLSLGTRTQETQYF. The rearrangement links TRBV28 to TRBJ2-5; TRBD1 might be the D (6 bases). The CDR3 contains 17 residues. Germline CDR1 is MDHEN and CDR2 is SYDVKM. The germline V and J ends were trimmed by 1 base and 2 bases, with 17 bases remaining between them.

This clone occurred a few times. This chain uses TRBV25-1 with TRBJ2-7; TRBD1 matches 10 bases. This CDR3 spans 14 amino acids. Germline V gene data show CDR1 as MGHDK and CDR2 as SYGVNS. Trimming took 3 bases from V and 4 from J; bases not matched to a gene: 3. The CDR3 nucleotides are TGTGCCAGCAGTGACCGGACAGGGGGGTACGAGCAGTACTTC. It yields the protein CASSDRTGGYEQYF.

J is TRBJ2-7 and V is TRBV9; 7 bases map to TRBD1. With V trimmed by 3 bases and J by 1 base, 7 bases remained unmatched. The CDR3 loop spans 15 amino acids. Germline assignment: CDR1 SGDLS and CDR2 YYNGEE. CDR3 sequence: CASSGSDRVSYEQYF. The DNA of the CDR3 is TGTGCCAGCAGCGGCTCAGACAGGGTATCCTACGAGCAGTACTTC.

This chain joins TRBV20-1 and TRBJ2-1, with D possibly TRBD2 on 6 matching bases. The CDR3 totals 11 residues. V was pared by 7 bases and J by 3 bases, with 7 bases between. Germline CDR1 is DFQATT and CDR2 is SNEGSKA (reference sequence). Written as DNA, the CDR3 is TGCAGTGAGGGAGGCTACAATGAGCAGTTCTTC. Translating it yields CSEGGYNEQFF.

The chain uses TRBV7-9 and TRBJ2-2; TRBD2 aligns across 9 bases. CDR1 SEHNR and CDR2 FQNEAQ come from the germline V gene (reference sequence). The CDR3 sequence is 18 residues long. The V and J ends lost 5 bases and 5 bases, in that order; junction bases with no gene match: 15. The CDR3 loop reads CASSPHFGPAGGTGELFF. CDR3 DNA sequence: TGTGCCAGCAGCCCACACTTTGGGCCCGCGGGGGGGACCGGGGAGCTGTTTTTT.

The chain is built from TRBV7-9 and TRBJ2-7; D ambiguous. Per germline, CDR1 SEHNR and CDR2 FQNEAQ (reference sequence). Trimming shortened V by 3 bases and J by 0 bases, and 15 bases separated the two germline ends. There are 16 residues in the CDR3. CDR3 sequence reads: CASSLTGSWSSYEQYF. CDR3 DNA sequence: TGTGCCAGCAGCTTGACTGGTTCTTGGAGCTCCTACGAGCAGTACTTC.

J is TRBJ1-4 and V is TRBV7-9; D is uncertain. Germline-derived CDR1 and CDR2 are SEHNR and FQNEAQ (reference sequence). The CDR3 is 12 residues long. The V end was cut by 5 bases, the J end by 10 bases, with 11 bases between. The CDR3 region is CASSVTSGKLFF. Here the CDR3 DNA reads TGTGCCAGCAGCGTTACATCGGGAAAACTGTTTTTT.

This clone was detected a few times. The V call is TRBV19, the J call TRBJ1-4, with unresolved D. V shed 2 bases and J shed 13 bases, with 8 bases lying between them. This CDR3 is built from 11 residues. Germline V gene lookup returns CDR1 LNHDA and CDR2 SQIVND (reference sequence). The CDR3 coding sequence is TGTGCCAGTAGTATACAAGGAAGACTGTTTTTT. This gives the protein CASSIQGRLFF.

The chain employs TRBV28 and TRBJ1-3; D not certain. CDR3 size: 14 residues. Germline V lookup: CDR1 MDHEN, CDR2 SYDVKM. V gave up 6 bases and J gave up 0 bases, with 9 bases separating them. Written as DNA, the CDR3 is TGTGCCAGCAGGAATTTAGGCTCTGGAAACACCATATATTTT. This codes for CASRNLGSGNTIYF.

The chain employs TRBV6-5 and TRBJ1-1; D gene uncertain. Between the trimmed V and J ends, which lost 0 bases and 5 bases, there was a span of 7 bases. The germline gives CDR1 MNHEY, CDR2 SVGAGI. The CDR3 runs to 13 residues. CDR3 DNA sequence: TGTGCCAGCAGTTACTCAGGGCGGACTGAAGCTTTCTTT. Its translation: CASSYSGRTEAFF.

The V call is TRBV4-2, the J call TRBJ2-5, with D perhaps TRBD1 or TRBD2 (5 bases each). Germline CDR1 is LGHNA and CDR2 is YNFKEQ. The CDR3 contains 14 residues. V gave up 1 base and J gave up 3 bases, with 9 bases separating them. The CDR3 region has the DNA TGTGCCAGCAGCCAAGCCGGGACCAAAGAGACCCAGTACTTC. Its protein product is CASSQAGTKETQYF.